This T cell receptor beta chain derives from a study of cytomegalovirus exposure and HLA in healthy donors. This PCR relied on a set of 60 Vbeta primers and 13 Jbeta primers. Assay used: immunoSEQ multiplex PCR; TCRdb lists only in-frame clones, some missing. Recorded here are around 140,000 clones; the top ten clones represent roughly 1.5%. The sequenced material came from PBMCs. This clonotype was sampled from a woman aged 40-49 years in good health and CMV-seronegative.

The CDR3 DNA sequence: TGTGCCAGCAGTTTATCCTCAGGGGGTGAATCACCCCTCCACTTT. Its protein is CASSLSSGGESPLHF. The chain couples TRBV27 to TRBJ1-6; 7 positions match TRBD1. CDR3 length equals 15 residues. V lost 0 bases, J lost 10 bases, and 6 bases stayed unmatched. Looked up from germline, CDR1 is MNHEY and CDR2 is SMNVEV (reference sequence).